This T cell receptor (beta chain) was captured in a study of cytomegalovirus exposure and HLA in healthy donors. About the study: Early released data comprised 80 million to 100 million unique TCRs from HLA-typed donors.

As to this clone: Antigen unknown.

13 Jbeta primers and 60 Vbeta primers were used for the PCR. Repertoires were generated with immunoSEQ multiplex PCR, while TCRdb's copy carries only in-frame clones and drops some. The table records 150,000 to 200,000 clones, roughly 80% of them present only once. Germline V gene sequence: CDR1 MRHNA, CDR2 SNTAGT. This CDR3 comprises 13 residues. The V segment lost 4 bases and the J segment 4 bases; nucleotides outside the gene matches: 3. Study-wide points: The authors enumerated over 150 TCR beta chains as linked to cytomegalovirus. TRBV6-2, TRBV6-3 and some other V segments were excluded as indistinguishable. The study found most TCR sequences rare, yet found some public TCRs in many donors.

The chain couples TRBV6-4 to TRBJ1-1; TRBD1 aligns across 7 bases. The source material was PBMCs. This receptor was taken from a woman aged 45 to 65 in good health and CMV-seropositive. Here the CDR3 DNA reads TGTGCCAGCAGTGTGACAGGGAGCACTGAAGCTTTCTTT. Protein sequence: CASSVTGSTEAFF.